These 6 T cell receptor beta chains were all obtained from the same sample, sequenced in a study of T cell responses to AZD1222 COVID-19 vaccine. Produced via immunoSEQ multiplex PCR; TCRdb's table is partial and in-frame only. The table shows more than 95,000 clones, with approximately 90% occurring only once. This material consisted of peripheral blood, taken on day 0 of AZD1222 vaccination. These receptors originate from an adult in good health.

The gene calls are TRBV28 and TRBJ1-4; 8 nucleotides line up with TRBD1. The CDR3 loop spans 17 amino acids. Unmatched junction bases numbered 15, after V lost 4 bases and J lost 8 bases. The V gene's germline CDR1 is MDHEN and CDR2 SYDVKM. The CDR3 sequence: CASSSVALDRVYEKLFF. In DNA, the CDR3 is TGTGCCAGCAGTTCCGTTGCCCTGGACAGGGTATACGAAAAACTGTTTTTT.

The chain links TRBV9 to TRBJ1-3; no clear D gene. CDR1 and CDR2 from the germline V gene are SGDLS and YYNGEE. Trimming shortened V by 0 bases and J by 0 bases, and 10 bases separated the two germline ends. The CDR3 runs 16 residues. The CDR3 here is CASSVESEHSGNTIYF. The CDR3, as DNA: TGTGCCAGCAGCGTAGAGAGTGAACACTCTGGAAACACCATATATTTT. The complete variable domain, with remaining parts taken from reference TRBV9 and TRBJ1-3, reads DSGVTQTPKHLITATGQRVTLRCSPRSGDLSVYWYQQSLDQGLQFLIQYYNGEERAKGNILERFSAQQFPDLHSELNLSSLELGDSALYFCASSVESEHSGNTIYFGEGSWLTVV.

This rearrangement joins TRBV21-1 to TRBJ1-5. TRBV21-1 is a pseudogene. CDR3 length: 16 amino acids. The CDR3 region is CASSKAPTDSNQPQHF. As DNA, the CDR3 is TGTGCCAGCAGCAAAGCTCCGACCGATAGCAATCAGCCCCAGCATTTT.

This clone has just one count. This chain links TRBV12-5 with TRBJ2-1; D is tentatively TRBD1 or TRBD2 (6 bases each). V lost 1 base, J lost 7 bases, and 14 bases lay in between. The germline V gene encodes CDR1 LGHNT and CDR2 FRNRAP. The length of the CDR3 is 15 residues. The CDR3 DNA follows: TGTGCTAGTGGTTTGGCTGGGGGGCCGAGGAATGAGCAGTTCTTC. It is translated as CASGLAGGPRNEQFF.

The CDR3 bases are TGCGCCAGCAGCCAAGGTGCACAGGGCCAGGTCGGAAACACCATATATTTT. Translated, it gives CASSQGAQGQVGNTIYF. The chain links TRBV4-3 to TRBJ1-3, with D possibly TRBD1 on 6 matching bases. The germline V and J ends were trimmed by 1 base and 4 bases, with 17 bases remaining between them. Per germline, CDR1 LGHNA and CDR2 YSLEER. The CDR3 has 17 amino acids.

The chain is built from TRBV6-5 and TRBJ2-5; 7 bases agree with TRBD1. The CDR3 length is 15 residues. The germline V gene has CDR1 MNHEY and CDR2 SVGAGI. V shed 4 bases and J 1 base; nucleotides not matched to a gene: 6. The CDR3 reads CASSSSGTVQETQYF. The DNA for the CDR3 is TGTGCCAGCAGTTCTTCCGGGACAGTCCAAGAGACCCAGTACTTC.